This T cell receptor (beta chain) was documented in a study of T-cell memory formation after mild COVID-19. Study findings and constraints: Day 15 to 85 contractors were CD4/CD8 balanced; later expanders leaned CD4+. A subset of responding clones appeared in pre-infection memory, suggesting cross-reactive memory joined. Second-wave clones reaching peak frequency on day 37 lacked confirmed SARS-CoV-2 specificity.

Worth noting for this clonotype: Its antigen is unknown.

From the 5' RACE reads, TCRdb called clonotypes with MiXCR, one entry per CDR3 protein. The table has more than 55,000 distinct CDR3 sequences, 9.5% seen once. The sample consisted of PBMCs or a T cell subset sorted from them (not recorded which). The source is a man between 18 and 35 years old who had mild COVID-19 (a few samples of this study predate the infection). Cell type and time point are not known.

CDR3 nucleotide sequence: TGTGCCACCAGGAGATTGGGGCCAATCACAGATACGCAGTATTTT. This gives the protein CATRRLGPITDTQYF. This rearrangement joins TRBV10-3 to TRBJ2-3, with D tentatively TRBD1 (5 bases). CDR1 ENHRY and CDR2 SYGVKD come from the germline V gene. The V and J ends lost 10 bases and 2 bases respectively, with 19 bases between them. The CDR3 contains 15 residues.